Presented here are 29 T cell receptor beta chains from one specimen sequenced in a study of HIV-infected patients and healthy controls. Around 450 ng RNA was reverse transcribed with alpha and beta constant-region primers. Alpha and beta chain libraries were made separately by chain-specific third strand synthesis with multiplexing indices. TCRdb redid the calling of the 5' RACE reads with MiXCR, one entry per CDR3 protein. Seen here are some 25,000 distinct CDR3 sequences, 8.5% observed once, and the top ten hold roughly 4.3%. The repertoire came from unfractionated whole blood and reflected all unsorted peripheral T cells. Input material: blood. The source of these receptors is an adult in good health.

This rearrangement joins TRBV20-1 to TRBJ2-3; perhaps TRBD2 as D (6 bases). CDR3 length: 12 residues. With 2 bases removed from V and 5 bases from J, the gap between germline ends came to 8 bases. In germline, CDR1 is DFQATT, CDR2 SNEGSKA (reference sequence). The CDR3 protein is CSARTGVDTQYF. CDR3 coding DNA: TGCAGTGCTAGAACGGGGGTAGATACGCAGTATTTT.

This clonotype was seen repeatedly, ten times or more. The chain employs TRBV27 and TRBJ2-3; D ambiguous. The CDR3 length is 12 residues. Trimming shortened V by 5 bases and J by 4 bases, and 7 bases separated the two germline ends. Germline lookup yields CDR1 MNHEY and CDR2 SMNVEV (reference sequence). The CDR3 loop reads CASSPRSDTQYF. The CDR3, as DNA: TGTGCCAGCAGTCCGCGGTCAGATACGCAGTATTTT.

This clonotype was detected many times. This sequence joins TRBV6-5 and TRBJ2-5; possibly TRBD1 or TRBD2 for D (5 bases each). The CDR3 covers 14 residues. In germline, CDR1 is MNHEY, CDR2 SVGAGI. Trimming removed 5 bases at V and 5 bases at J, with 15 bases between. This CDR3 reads CASSALGALETQYF. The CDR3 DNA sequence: TGTGCCAGCAGTGCCCTCGGGGCACTCGAGACCCAGTACTTC.

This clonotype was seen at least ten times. The CDR3 DNA follows: TGTGCCAGCAGTGATTGGGGGGCGAGGGGGTCTAGCAATCAGCCCCAGCATTTT. This translates into CASSDWGARGSSNQPQHF. The gene calls are TRBV6-1 and TRBJ1-5, with D possibly matching TRBD1 (6 bases). The CDR3 sequence is 18 residues long. Germline assignment: CDR1 MNHNS and CDR2 SASEGT. V was shortened by 3 bases and J by 0 bases, with 18 bases between the two germline ends.

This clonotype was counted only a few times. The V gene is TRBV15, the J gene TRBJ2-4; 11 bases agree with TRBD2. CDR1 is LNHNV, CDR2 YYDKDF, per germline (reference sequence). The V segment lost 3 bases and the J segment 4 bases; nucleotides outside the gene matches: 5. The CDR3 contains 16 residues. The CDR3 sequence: CATSRASGGPKNIQYF. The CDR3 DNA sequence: TGTGCCACCAGCAGGGCTAGCGGGGGGCCGAAAAACATTCAGTACTTC.

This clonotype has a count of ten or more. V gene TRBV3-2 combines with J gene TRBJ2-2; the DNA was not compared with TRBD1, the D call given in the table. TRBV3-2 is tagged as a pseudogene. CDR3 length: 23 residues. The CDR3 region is CASSPIPGDRGNVGYMNTGELFF. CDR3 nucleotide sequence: TGTGCCAGCAGCCCCATACCCGGGGACAGGGGAAATGTCGGTTACATGAACACCGGGGAGCTGTTTTTT.

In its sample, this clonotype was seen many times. CDR3 in amino acids: CASSQQGHTEAFF. The CDR3 DNA reads TGTGCCAGCAGCCAACAGGGTCACACTGAAGCTTTCTTT. V is TRBV11-2 and J is TRBJ1-1, with a weak D call TRBD1 (6 bases). Looked up from germline, CDR1 is SGHAT and CDR2 is FQNNGV. There are 13 residues in the CDR3. Trimming removed 5 bases at V and 3 bases at J, with 10 bases between.

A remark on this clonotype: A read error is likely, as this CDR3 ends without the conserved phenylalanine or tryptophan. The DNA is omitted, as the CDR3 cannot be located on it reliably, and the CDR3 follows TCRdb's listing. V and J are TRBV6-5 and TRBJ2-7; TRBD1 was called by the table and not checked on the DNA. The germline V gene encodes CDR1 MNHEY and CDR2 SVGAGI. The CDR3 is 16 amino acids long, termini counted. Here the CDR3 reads CASRDSRGGQGRRQDG.

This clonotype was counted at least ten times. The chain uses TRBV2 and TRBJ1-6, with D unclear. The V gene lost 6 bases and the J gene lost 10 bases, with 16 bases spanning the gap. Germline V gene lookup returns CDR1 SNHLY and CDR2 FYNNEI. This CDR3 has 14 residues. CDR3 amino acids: CASSLALSESPLHF. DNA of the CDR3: TGTGCCAGCAGCTTGGCCCTATCGGAATCACCCCTCCACTTT. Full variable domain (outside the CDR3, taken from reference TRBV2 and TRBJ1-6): EPEVTQTPSHQVTQMGQEVILRCVPISNHLYFYWYRQILGQKVEFLVSFYNNEISEKSEIFDDQFSVERPDGSNFTLKIRSTKLEDSAMYFCASSLALSESPLHFGNGTRLTVT.

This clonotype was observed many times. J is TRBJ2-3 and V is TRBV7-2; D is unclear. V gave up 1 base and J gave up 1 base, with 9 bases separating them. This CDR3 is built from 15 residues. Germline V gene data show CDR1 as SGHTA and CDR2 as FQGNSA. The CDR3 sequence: CASSLGRVGTDTQYF. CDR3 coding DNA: TGTGCCAGCAGCTTAGGTAGGGTCGGCACAGATACGCAGTATTTT.

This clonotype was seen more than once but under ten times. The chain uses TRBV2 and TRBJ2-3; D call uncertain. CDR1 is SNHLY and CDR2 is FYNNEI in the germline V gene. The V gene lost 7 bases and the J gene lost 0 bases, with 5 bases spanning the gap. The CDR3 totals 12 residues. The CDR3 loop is CASIGSTDTQYF. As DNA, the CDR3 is TGTGCCAGCATAGGGAGCACAGATACGCAGTATTTT.

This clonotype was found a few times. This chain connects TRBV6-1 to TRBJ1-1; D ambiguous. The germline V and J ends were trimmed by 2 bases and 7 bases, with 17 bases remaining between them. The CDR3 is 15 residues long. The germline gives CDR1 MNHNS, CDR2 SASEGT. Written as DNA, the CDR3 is TGTGCCAGCAGTGAAAGTGGGCCCGGGAGTGATGAAGCTTTCTTT. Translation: CASSESGPGSDEAFF.

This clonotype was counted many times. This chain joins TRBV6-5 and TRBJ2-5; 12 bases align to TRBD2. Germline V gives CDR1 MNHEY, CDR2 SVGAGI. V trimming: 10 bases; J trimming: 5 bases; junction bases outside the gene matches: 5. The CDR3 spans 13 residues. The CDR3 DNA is TGTGCCATACGGACTAGCGGGGTGGAGACCCAGTACTTC. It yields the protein CAIRTSGVETQYF.

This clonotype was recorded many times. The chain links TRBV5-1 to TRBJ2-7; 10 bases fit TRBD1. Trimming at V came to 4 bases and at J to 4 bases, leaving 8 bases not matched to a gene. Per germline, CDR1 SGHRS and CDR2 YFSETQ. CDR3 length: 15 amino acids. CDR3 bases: TGCGCCAGCAGCCGGGGACCGGGACAGGGGTACGAGCAGTACTTC. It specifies CASSRGPGQGYEQYF.

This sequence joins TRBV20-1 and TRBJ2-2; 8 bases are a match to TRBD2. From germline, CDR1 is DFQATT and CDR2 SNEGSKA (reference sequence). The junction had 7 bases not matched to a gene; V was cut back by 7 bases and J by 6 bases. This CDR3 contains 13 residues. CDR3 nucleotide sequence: TGCAGTGTTTCGGGGGGGCGGTCCGGGGAGCTGTTTTTT. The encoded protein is CSVSGGRSGELFF.

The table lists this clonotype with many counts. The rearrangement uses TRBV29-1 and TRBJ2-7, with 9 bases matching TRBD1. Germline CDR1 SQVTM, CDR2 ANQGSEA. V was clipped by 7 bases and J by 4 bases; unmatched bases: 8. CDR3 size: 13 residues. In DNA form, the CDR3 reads TGCAGCGCGCAGACAGGGGGAGGGTACGAGCAGTACTTC. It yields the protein CSAQTGGGYEQYF.

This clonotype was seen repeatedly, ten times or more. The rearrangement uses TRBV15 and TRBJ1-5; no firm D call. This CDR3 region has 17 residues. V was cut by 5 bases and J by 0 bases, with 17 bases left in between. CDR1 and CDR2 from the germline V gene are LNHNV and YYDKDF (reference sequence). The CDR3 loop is CATSPLLGYVSNQPQHF. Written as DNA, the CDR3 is TGTGCCACCAGCCCCCTCCTTGGTTATGTTAGCAATCAGCCCCAGCATTTT.

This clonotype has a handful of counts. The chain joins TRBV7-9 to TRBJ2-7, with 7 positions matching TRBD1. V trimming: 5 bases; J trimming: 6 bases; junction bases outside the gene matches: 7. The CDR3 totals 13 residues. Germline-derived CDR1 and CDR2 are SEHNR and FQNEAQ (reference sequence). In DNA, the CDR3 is TGTGCCAGCAGCCCTACAGGGGAAGGCGAGCAGTACTTC. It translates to CASSPTGEGEQYF.

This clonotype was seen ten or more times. The CDR3 DNA reads as TGTGCTAGTGGTCCGTTTTTGGAGACCCAGTACTTC. Its protein product is CASGPFLETQYF. The V call is TRBV12-5, the J call TRBJ2-5; D call uncertain. Germline CDR1 reads LGHNT; CDR2 reads FRNRAP. The CDR3 consists of 12 residues. V was trimmed by 5 bases and J by 5 bases, leaving 9 bases between them.

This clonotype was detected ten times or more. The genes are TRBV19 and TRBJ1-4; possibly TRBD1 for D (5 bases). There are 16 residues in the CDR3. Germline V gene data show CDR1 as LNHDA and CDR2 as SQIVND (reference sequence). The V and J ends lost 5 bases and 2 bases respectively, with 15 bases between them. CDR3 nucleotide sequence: TGTGCCAGTAGTGTCCAATCAGGGTGGACTAATGAAAAACTGTTTTTT. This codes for CASSVQSGWTNEKLFF.

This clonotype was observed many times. CDR3 amino acids: CASSRGPGTDTQYF. The CDR3 DNA reads as TGCGCCAGCTCGAGGGGGCCCGGCACAGATACGCAGTATTTT. V usage is TRBV5-1 and J usage is TRBJ2-3; 7 bases fit TRBD1. V shed 7 bases and J 1 base; nucleotides not matched to a gene: 6. The CDR3 sequence is 14 residues long. In germline, CDR1 is SGHRS, CDR2 YFSETQ.

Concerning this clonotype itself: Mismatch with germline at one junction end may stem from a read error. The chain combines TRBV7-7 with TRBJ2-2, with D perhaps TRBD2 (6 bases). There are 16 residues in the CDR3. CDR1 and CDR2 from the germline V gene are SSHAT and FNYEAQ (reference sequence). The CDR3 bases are TGTGCTAGCAGCCCCGGGACTGCGGCGAACACCGGGGAGCTGTTTTTT. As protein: CASSPGTAANTGELFF.

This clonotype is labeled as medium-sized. CDR3 coding DNA: TGCAGTGCTACCCGGACAGGGAACACTGAAGCTTTCTTT. It specifies CSATRTGNTEAFF. This rearrangement joins TRBV20-1 to TRBJ1-1, with 7 bases matching TRBD1. J was trimmed by 1 base and V by 4 bases; bases with no gene match: 3. Germline V gene data show CDR1 as DFQATT and CDR2 as SNEGSKA (reference sequence). This CDR3 is 13 amino acids long.

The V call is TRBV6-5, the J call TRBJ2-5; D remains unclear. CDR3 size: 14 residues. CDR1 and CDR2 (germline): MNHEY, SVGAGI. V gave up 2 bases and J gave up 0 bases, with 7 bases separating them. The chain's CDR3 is CASSYTPDQETQYF. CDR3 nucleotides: TGTGCCAGCAGTTACACTCCAGACCAAGAGACCCAGTACTTC.

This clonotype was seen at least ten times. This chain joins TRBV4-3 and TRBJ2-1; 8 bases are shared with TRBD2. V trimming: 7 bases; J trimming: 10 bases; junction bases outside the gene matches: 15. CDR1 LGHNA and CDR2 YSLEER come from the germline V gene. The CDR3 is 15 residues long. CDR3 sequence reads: CASTNGASGSREQFF. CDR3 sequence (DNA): TGCGCCAGCACCAACGGGGCTAGCGGGTCTCGCGAGCAGTTCTTC.

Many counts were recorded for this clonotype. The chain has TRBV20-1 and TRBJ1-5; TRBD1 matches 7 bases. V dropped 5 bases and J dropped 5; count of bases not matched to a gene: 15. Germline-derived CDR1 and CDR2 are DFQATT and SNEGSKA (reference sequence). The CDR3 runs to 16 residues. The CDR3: CSALGGPGGLYQPQHF. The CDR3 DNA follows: TGCAGTGCTTTAGGGGGCCCCGGGGGGCTATATCAGCCCCAGCATTTT.

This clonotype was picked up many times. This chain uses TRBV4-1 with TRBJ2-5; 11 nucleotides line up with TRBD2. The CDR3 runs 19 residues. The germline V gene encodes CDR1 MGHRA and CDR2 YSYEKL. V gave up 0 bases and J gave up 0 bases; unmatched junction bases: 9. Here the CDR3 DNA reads TGCGCCAGCAGCCAAGATCGGGCTAGCGGGGGGAGGTACCAAGAGACCCAGTACTTC. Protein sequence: CASSQDRASGGRYQETQYF.

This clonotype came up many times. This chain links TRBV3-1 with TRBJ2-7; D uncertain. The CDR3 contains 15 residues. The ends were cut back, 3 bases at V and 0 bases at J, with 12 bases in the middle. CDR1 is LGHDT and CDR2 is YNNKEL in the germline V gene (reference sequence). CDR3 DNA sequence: TGTGCCAGCAGCCACGGGCCGACCAGCTCCTACGAGCAGTACTTC. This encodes CASSHGPTSSYEQYF.

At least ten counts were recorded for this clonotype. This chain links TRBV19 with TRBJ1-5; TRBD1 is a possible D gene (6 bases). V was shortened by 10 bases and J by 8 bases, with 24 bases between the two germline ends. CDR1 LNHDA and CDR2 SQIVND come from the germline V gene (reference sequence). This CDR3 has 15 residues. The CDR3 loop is CATSTGGGGQEPQHF. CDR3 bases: TGTGCCACGTCGACAGGTGGGGGCGGGCAAGAGCCCCAGCATTTT.